The next 19 T cell receptor beta chains were all read from a single sample in a study of vaccination and CD4 T cells after COVID-19. These receptors' targets are unknown. The Oncomine TCR Beta short-read assay was applied to DNA of cultured CD4+ T cells. Genomic DNA was drawn out of CD4+ T cells grown in culture. One entry per CDR3 protein, called by TCRdb with MiXCR from the PCR reads. Here the sample spans about 9,700 distinct CDR3 sequences, around 41% being singletons. Treatment reported: approximately 9-day PBMC culture with coronavirus spike peptide pools or control peptides (ViraFEST assay). Harvesting of the unexposed donor's CD4+ T cells predated the COVID-19 pandemic (2011-2018). Sequencing used CD4+ T cells from blood, cultured in vitro. Source of these receptors: a human donor in good health.

A few counts support this clonotype. The V call is TRBV20-1, the J call TRBJ1-3, with 7 bases identical to TRBD1. J lost 0 bases, V lost 1 base, and 6 bases had no gene match. Germline V gene sequence: CDR1 DFQATT, CDR2 SNEGSKA (reference sequence). CDR3 size: 16 residues. CDR3 amino acids: CSARGEQGNSGNTIYF. CDR3 nucleotide sequence: TGCAGTGCTAGAGGCGAACAGGGGAACTCTGGAAACACCATATATTTT.

This clonotype was seen a few times. CDR3 coding DNA: TGTGCCAGCAGCTCAAGGACTAGCGGGAGGAACACCGGGGAGCTGTTTTTT. It is translated as CASSSRTSGRNTGELFF. The V and J genes are TRBV6-1 and TRBJ2-2; TRBD2 agrees at 13 bases. The J segment lost 1 base and the V segment lost 6 bases, leaving 5 bases of the junction unmatched. This CDR3 is 17 amino acids long. Germline values: CDR1 MNHNS, CDR2 SASEGT.

The gene calls are TRBV20-1 and TRBJ2-7; perhaps TRBD2 as D (6 bases). The germline V gene encodes CDR1 DFQATT and CDR2 SNEGSKA (reference sequence). The CDR3 is made up of 11 amino acids. CDR3 loop: CSPAGQGEQYF. The CDR3 bases are TGCAGCCCGGCGGGGCAGGGCGAGCAGTACTTC.

This clonotype was detected a few times. The chain has TRBV20-1 and TRBJ2-1; D is unclear. CDR3 length equals 10 residues. Germline V gene lookup returns CDR1 DFQATT and CDR2 SNEGSKA (reference sequence). Trimming removed 3 bases at V and 13 bases at J, with 10 bases between. The CDR3 reads CSARSTAQFF. The CDR3, as DNA: TGCAGTGCTAGGAGTACAGCCCAGTTCTTC.

This clonotype was detected once. This sequence joins TRBV6-2 or TRBV6-3 and TRBJ1-2; D not certain. The V end lost 2 bases, the J end lost 2 bases, and 6 bases lay between the germline ends. The CDR3 spans 13 residues. Germline V gene lookup returns CDR1 MNHEY and CDR2 SVGEGT. This chain's CDR3 is CASSYGRNYGYTF. CDR3 bases: TGTGCCAGCAGTTACGGGCGGAACTATGGCTACACCTTC.

Turning to this clonotype: The junction shows a germline mismatch at one end, possibly a read error. This chain uses TRBV20-1 with TRBJ2-1, with D unclear. Germline lookup yields CDR1 DFQATT and CDR2 SNEGSKA (reference sequence). This CDR3 region has 10 residues. This chain's CDR3 is CSADRPSRSF. The CDR3 DNA reads TGCAGTGCCGACCGTCCTAGTAGGAGCTTC.

CDR3 sequence: CASSPSTGELFF. For the CDR3, the DNA is TGTGCCAGCAGCCCTTCCACCGGGGAGCTGTTTTTT. The rearrangement joins TRBV7-3 to TRBJ2-2; D gene unclear. Trimming left V 5 bases short and J 4 bases short, with 5 bases between. CDR1 and CDR2 (germline): SGHTA, FQGTGA. This CDR3 has 12 amino acids.

The chain carries TRBV6-1 and TRBJ1-5; no reliable D call. CDR1 is MNHNS, CDR2 SASEGT, per germline. V was trimmed by 1 base and J by 1 base, leaving 8 bases between them. The CDR3 runs 15 residues. This CDR3 reads CASSEVFLSNQPQHF. The CDR3 bases are TGTGCCAGCAGTGAAGTTTTCTTGAGCAATCAGCCCCAGCATTTT.

The V and J genes are TRBV6-2 or TRBV6-3 and TRBJ1-5; TRBD1 is a possible D gene (5 bases). The CDR3 runs to 18 residues. V was clipped by 0 bases and J by 3 bases, with 18 bases between them. Germline assignment: CDR1 MNHEY and CDR2 SVGEGT. This chain's CDR3 is CASSYSSRAGYNNQPQHF. CDR3 coding DNA: TGTGCCAGCAGTTACTCGAGCAGGGCGGGATATAACAATCAGCCCCAGCATTTT.

This clonotype appeared a few times. The chain links TRBV19 to TRBJ1-2; D may be TRBD1 (5 bases). Germline V gene sequence: CDR1 LNHDA, CDR2 SQIVND (reference sequence). Trimming left V 11 bases short and J 8 bases short, with 18 bases between. The CDR3 runs 12 residues. Here the CDR3 DNA reads TGTGCCGCGGGGCGAGGGTTTGGGGGCTACACCTTC. Protein sequence: CAAGRGFGGYTF. The variable domain in full, with the rest retrieved from reference TRBV19 and TRBJ1-2, is DGGITQSPKYLFRKEGQNVTLSCEQNLNHDAMYWYRQDPGQGLRLIYYSQIVNDFQKGDIAEGYSVSREKKESFPLTVTSAQKNPTAFYLCAAGRGFGGYTFGSGTRLTVV.

The chain is built from TRBV6-2 or TRBV6-3 and TRBJ1-5; no clear D gene. V lost 10 bases and J 0 bases, leaving 13 bases between the germline ends. Germline V gene data show CDR1 as MNHEY and CDR2 as SVGEGT. The CDR3 extends over 14 amino acids. CDR3 sequence reads: CATIQPPSNQPQHF. The CDR3 DNA sequence: TGTGCCACCATACAGCCTCCTAGCAATCAGCCCCAGCATTTT.

V is TRBV5-4 and J is TRBJ1-1, with unresolved D. The CDR3 sequence is 11 residues long. Germline V gene sequence: CDR1 SGHNT, CDR2 YYREEE (reference sequence). Deletions cut 2 bases from V and 7 bases from J, with 6 bases between. In nucleotides, the CDR3 is TGTGCCAGCAGCTTCGACCGTGAAGCTTTCTTT. It specifies CASSFDREAFF.

J is TRBJ1-5 and V is TRBV12-3 or TRBV12-4; TRBD1 aligns across 10 bases. There are 14 residues in the CDR3. With V trimmed by 6 bases and J by 7 bases, 6 bases remained unmatched. CDR3 amino acids: CASRGQGDGQPQHF. CDR3 coding DNA: TGTGCCAGCAGAGGACAGGGGGACGGGCAGCCCCAGCATTTT.

The chain is built from TRBV19 and TRBJ2-3; TRBD2 agrees at 13 bases. V lost 4 bases, J lost 6 bases, and 7 bases stayed unmatched. Germline loops: CDR1 LNHDA, CDR2 SQIVND (reference sequence). CDR3 length: 16 amino acids. For the CDR3, the DNA is TGTGCCAGTAGTAAAGGGACTAGCGGGGCCACGGATACGCAGTATTTT. Translation gives CASSKGTSGATDTQYF. Full variable domain (missing parts from reference TRBV19 and TRBJ2-3): DGGITQSPKYLFRKEGQNVTLSCEQNLNHDAMYWYRQDPGQGLRLIYYSQIVNDFQKGDIAEGYSVSREKKESFPLTVTSAQKNPTAFYLCASSKGTSGATDTQYFGPGTRLTVL.

A few counts support this clonotype. This chain links TRBV28 with TRBJ1-5; 7 bases map to TRBD1. Trimming removed 6 bases from V and 3 bases from J; junction bases left unmatched: 5. Germline V gives CDR1 MDHEN, CDR2 SYDVKM. The length of the CDR3 is 14 residues. CDR3 residues: CASRPGQVNQPQHF. CDR3 DNA sequence: TGTGCCAGCAGGCCAGGACAGGTCAATCAGCCCCAGCATTTT.

The genes are TRBV24-1 and TRBJ2-3, with 8 bases matching TRBD1. This CDR3 has 15 residues. Germline loops: CDR1 KGHDR, CDR2 SFDVKD. With 3 bases clipped from V and 1 base from J, the junction kept 2 bases outside the gene matches. The CDR3 reads CATSDGQGGTDTQYF. CDR3 bases: TGTGCCACCAGTGATGGACAGGGCGGCACAGATACGCAGTATTTT.

This clonotype was counted between two and nine times. This sequence joins TRBV6-1 and TRBJ1-6; no reliable D call. The CDR3 runs 13 residues. Germline V gene data show CDR1 as MNHNS and CDR2 as SASEGT. Trimming stripped 6 bases from V and 10 bases from J, with 13 bases between. CDR3 sequence reads: CASRNGPRSPLHF. The CDR3 DNA reads as TGTGCCAGCAGGAACGGACCGCGGTCACCCCTCCACTTT.

V usage is TRBV7-9 and J usage is TRBJ2-7; 9 nucleotides line up with TRBD1. The CDR3 has 15 amino acids. Germline values: CDR1 SEHNR, CDR2 FQNEAQ (reference sequence). The junction had 7 bases not matched to a gene; V was cut back by 5 bases and J by 2 bases. The CDR3 DNA reads TGTGCCAGCAGCCGCGCCGGGACAGGGACCTACGAGCAGTACTTC. This gives the protein CASSRAGTGTYEQYF.

This chain links TRBV28 with TRBJ2-3; D is unclear. Looked up from germline, CDR1 is MDHEN and CDR2 is SYDVKM. The CDR3 totals 16 residues. V lost 4 bases, J lost 4 bases, and 18 bases lay in between. In DNA form, the CDR3 reads TGTGCCAGCAGTTCCCCCCCAGGCCAACGGTCAGATACGCAGTATTTT. Protein: CASSSPPGQRSDTQYF.